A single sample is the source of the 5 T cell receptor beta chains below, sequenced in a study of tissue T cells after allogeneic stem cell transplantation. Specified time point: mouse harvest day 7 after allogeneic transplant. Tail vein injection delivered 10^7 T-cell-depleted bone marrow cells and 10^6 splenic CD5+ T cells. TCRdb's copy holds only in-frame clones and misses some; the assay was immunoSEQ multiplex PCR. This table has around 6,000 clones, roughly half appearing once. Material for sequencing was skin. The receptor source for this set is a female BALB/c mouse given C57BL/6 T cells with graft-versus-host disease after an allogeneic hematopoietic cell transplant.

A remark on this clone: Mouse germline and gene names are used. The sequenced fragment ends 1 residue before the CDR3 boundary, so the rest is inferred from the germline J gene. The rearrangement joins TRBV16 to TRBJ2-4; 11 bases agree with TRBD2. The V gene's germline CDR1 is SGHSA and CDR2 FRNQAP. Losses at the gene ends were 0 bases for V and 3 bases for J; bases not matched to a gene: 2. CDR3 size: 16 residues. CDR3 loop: CASSLELGGRQNTLYF. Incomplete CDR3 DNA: TGTGCAAGCAGCTTAGAACTGGGGGGGCGCCAAAACACCTTGTAC.

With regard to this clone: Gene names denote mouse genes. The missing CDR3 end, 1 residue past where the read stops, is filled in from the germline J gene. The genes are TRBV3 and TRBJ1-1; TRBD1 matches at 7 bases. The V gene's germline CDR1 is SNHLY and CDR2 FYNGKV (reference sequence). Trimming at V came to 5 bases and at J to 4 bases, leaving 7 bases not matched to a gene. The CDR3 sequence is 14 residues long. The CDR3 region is CASSPTGRTTEVFF. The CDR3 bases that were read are TGTGCCAGCAGCCCGACAGGGAGGACCACAGAAGTCTTC.

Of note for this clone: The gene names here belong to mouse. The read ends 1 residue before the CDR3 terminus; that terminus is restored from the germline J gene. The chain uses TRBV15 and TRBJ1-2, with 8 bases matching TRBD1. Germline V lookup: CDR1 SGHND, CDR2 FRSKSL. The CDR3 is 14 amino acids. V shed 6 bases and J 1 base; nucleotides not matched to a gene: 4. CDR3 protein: CASSLDRGNSDYTF. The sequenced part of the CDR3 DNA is TGTGCCAGCAGCCTCGACAGGGGAAACTCCGACTACACC.

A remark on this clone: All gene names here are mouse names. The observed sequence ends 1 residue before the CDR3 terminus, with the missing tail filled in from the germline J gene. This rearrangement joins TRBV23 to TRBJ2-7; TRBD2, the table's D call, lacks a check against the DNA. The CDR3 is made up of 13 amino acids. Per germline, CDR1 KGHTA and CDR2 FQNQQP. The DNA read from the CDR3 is TGCTCCAGCAGTCAAGGACTGGGGGGTGAACAGTAC. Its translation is CSSSQGLGGEQY. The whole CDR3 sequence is CSSSQGLGGEQYF.

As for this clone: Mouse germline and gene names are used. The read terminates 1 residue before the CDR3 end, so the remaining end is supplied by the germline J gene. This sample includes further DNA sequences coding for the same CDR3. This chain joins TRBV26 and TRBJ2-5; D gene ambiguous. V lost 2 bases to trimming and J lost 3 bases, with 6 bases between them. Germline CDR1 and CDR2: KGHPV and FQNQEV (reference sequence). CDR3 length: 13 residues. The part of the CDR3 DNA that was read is TGTGCCAGCAGTCTGGGCACTCAAGACACCCAGTAC. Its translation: CASSLGTQDTQY. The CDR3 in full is CASSLGTQDTQYF.